The clone carrying this T cell receptor (beta chain) was counted at least ten times. No antigen is known for it. This record belongs to a study of neurological immune-mediated disorders. The time point denotes: longitudinal time-point 2. The length of the CDR3 is 14 residues. Trimming cost V 5 bases and J 4 bases, with 14 bases left between them. Germline CDR1 SEHNR, CDR2 FQNEAQ (reference sequence). TCRdb fed the 5' RACE reads into MiXCR, producing one record per CDR3 protein. This table holds some 60,000 distinct CDR3 sequences, roughly 9.7% found once. Study-wide results and limits: In HTLV-1-associated myelopathy, TCR clonal expansion was greatest, whereas multiple sclerosis had the least, falling below healthy controls.

The sequenced sample consisted of PBMCs. This receptor was identified in a man younger than 45 in good health. The rearrangement links TRBV7-9 to TRBJ1-2; D remains unclear. CDR3 nucleotides: TGTGCCAGCAGCGATCCGATGGGCAGCTATGGCTACACCTTC. Translation: CASSDPMGSYGYTF.